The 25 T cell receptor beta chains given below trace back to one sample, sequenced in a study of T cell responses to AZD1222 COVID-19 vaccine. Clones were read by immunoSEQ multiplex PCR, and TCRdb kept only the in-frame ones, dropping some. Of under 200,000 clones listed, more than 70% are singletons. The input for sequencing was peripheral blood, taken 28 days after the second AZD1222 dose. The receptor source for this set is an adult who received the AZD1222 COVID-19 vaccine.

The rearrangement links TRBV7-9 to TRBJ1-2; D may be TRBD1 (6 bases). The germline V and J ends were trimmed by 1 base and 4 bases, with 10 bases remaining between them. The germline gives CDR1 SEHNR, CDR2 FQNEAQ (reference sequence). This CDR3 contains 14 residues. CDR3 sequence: CASSLEGRGYGYTF. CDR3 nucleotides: TGTGCCAGCAGCTTAGAAGGCAGGGGCTATGGCTACACCTTC.

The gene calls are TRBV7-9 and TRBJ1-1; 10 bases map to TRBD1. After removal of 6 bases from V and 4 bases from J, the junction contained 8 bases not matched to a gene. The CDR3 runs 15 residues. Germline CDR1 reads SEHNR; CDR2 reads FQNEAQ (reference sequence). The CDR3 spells CASREGQGDGTEAFF. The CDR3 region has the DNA TGTGCCAGCAGGGAAGGACAGGGGGATGGCACTGAAGCTTTCTTT.

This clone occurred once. The CDR3: CSASRYSGRDNEQFF. As DNA, the CDR3 is TGCAGTGCTAGTCGATATAGCGGGAGGGACAATGAGCAGTTCTTC. The chain employs TRBV20-1 and TRBJ2-1, with 11 bases lining up with TRBD2. Germline V gene lookup returns CDR1 DFQATT and CDR2 SNEGSKA (reference sequence). The CDR3 has 15 amino acids. The J segment lost 5 bases and the V segment lost 3 bases, leaving 6 bases of the junction unmatched.

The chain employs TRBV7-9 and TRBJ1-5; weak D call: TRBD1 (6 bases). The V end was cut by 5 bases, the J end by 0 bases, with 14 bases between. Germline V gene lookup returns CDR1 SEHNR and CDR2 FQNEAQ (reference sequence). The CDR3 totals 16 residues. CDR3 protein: CASSRTGRGSNQPQHF. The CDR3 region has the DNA TGTGCCAGCAGCCGTACAGGGAGAGGTAGCAATCAGCCCCAGCATTTT. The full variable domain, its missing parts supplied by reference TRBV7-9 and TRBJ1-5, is DTGVSQNPRHKITKRGQNVTFRCDPISEHNRLYWYRQTLGQGPEFLTYFQNEAQLEKSRLLSDRFSAERPKGSFSTLEIQRTEQGDSAMYLCASSRTGRGSNQPQHFGDGTRLSIL.

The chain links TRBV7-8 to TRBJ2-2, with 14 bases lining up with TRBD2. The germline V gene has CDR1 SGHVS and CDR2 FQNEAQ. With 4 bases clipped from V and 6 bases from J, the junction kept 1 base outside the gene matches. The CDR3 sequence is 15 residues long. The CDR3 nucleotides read TGTGCCAGCAGCTCGGGACTAGCGGGAGCCGGGGAGCTGTTTTTT. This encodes CASSSGLAGAGELFF.

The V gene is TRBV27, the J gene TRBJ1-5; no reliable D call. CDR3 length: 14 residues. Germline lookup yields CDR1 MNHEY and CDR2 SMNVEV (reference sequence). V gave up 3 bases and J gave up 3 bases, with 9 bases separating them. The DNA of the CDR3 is TGTGCCAGCAGTTTTGGAGACACCAATCAGCCCCAGCATTTT. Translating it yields CASSFGDTNQPQHF.

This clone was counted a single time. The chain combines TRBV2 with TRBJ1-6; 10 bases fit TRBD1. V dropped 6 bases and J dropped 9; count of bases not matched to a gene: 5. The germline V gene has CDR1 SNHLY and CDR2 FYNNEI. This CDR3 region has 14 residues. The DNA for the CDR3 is TGTGCCAGCAGGCCGGGACAGGGGAGTTCACCCCTCCACTTT. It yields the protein CASRPGQGSSPLHF.

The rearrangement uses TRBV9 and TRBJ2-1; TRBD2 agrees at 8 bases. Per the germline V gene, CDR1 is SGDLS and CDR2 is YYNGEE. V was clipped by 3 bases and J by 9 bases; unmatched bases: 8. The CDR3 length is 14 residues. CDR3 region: CASSAREGPTEQFF. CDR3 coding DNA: TGTGCCAGCAGCGCCCGGGAGGGCCCTACTGAGCAGTTCTTC.

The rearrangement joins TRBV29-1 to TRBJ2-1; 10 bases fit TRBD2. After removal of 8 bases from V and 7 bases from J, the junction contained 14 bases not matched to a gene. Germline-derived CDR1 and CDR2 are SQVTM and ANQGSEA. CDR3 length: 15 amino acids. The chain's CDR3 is CSYKYLAGVGNEQFF. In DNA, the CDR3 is TGCAGCTATAAGTATCTAGCGGGAGTGGGTAATGAGCAGTTCTTC.

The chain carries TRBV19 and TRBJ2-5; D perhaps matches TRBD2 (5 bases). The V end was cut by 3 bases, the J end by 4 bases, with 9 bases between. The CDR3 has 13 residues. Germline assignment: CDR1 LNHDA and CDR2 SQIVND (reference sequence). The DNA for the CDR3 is TGTGCCAGTAGTATCGGACTGCTAGAGACCCAGTACTTC. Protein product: CASSIGLLETQYF.

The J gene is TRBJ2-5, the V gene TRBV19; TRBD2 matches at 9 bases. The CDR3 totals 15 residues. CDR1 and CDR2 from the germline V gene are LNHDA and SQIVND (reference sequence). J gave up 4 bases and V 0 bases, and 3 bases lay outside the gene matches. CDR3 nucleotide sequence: TGTGCCAGTAGTATAGATAGCGGGAGTGGAGAGACCCAGTACTTC. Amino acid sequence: CASSIDSGSGETQYF.

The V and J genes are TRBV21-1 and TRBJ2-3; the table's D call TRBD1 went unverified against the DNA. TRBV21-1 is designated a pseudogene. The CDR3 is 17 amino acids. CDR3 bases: TGTGCCAGCAGCTTCCGCTGGGGACAGGGGTGCACAGATACGCAGTATTTT. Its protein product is CASSFRWGQGCTDTQYF.

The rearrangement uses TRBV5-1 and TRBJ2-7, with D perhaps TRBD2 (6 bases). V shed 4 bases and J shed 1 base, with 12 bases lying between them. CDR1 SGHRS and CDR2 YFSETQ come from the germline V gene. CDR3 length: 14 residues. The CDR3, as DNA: TGCGCCAGCAGCCCCAGCGGAGGGTCCTACGAGCAGTACTTC. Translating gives CASSPSGGSYEQYF.

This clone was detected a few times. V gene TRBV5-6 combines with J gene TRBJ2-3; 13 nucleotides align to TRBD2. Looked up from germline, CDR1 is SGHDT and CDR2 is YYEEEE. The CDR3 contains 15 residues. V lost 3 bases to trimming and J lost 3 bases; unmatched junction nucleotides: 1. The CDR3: CASSWTSGSTDTQYF. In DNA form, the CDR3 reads TGTGCCAGCAGCTGGACTAGCGGGAGTACAGATACGCAGTATTTT.

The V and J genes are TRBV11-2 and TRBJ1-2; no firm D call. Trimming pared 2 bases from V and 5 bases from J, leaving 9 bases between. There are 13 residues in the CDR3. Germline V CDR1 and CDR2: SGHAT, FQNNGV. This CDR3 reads CASSLTSLYGYTF. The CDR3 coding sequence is TGTGCCAGCAGCTTAACCAGCCTTTATGGCTACACCTTC. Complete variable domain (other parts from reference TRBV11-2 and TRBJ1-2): EAGVAQSPRYKIIEKRQSVAFWCNPISGHATLYWYQQILGQGPKLLIQFQNNGVVDDSQLPKDRFSAERLKGVDSTLKIQPAKLEDSAVYLCASSLTSLYGYTFGSGTRLTVV.

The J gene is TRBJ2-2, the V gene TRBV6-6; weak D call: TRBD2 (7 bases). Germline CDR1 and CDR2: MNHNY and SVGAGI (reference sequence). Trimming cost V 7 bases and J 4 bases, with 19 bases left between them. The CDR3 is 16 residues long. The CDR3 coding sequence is TGTGCCAGCAACTCAGGGGTAGCGGGTGGCACCGGGGAGCTGTTTTTT. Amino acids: CASNSGVAGGTGELFF.

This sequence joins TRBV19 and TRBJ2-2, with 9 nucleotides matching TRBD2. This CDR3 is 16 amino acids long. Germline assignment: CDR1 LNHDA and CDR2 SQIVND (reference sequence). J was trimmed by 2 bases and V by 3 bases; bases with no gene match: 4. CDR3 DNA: TGTGCCAGTAGTATCCTGACTAGCGGTAACACCGGGGAGCTGTTTTTT. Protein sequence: CASSILTSGNTGELFF.

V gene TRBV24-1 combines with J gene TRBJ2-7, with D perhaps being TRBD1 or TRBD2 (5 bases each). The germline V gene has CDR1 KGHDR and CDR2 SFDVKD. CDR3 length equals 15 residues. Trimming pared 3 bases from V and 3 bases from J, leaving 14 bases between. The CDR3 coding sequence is TGTGCCACCAGTGATCCTCGAGGGGCTTACTACGAGCAGTACTTC. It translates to CATSDPRGAYYEQYF.

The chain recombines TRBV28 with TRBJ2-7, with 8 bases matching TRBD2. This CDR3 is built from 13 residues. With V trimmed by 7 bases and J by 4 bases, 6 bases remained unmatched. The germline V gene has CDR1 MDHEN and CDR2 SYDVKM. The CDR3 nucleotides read TGTGCCAGCATAGCGGGAACCCCGTACGAGCAGTACTTC. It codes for CASIAGTPYEQYF.

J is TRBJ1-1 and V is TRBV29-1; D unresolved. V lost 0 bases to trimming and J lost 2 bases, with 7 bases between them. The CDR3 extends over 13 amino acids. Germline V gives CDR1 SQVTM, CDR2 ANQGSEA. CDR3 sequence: CSVEEDLNTEAFF. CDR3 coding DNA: TGCAGCGTTGAAGAAGACTTAAACACTGAAGCTTTCTTT.

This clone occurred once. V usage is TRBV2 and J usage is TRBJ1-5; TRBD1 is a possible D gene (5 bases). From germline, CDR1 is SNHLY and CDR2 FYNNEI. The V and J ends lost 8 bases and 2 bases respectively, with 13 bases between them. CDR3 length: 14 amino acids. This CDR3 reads CASSEQGGNQPQHF. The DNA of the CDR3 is TGTGCCAGCTCGGAGCAGGGCGGCAATCAGCCCCAGCATTTT.

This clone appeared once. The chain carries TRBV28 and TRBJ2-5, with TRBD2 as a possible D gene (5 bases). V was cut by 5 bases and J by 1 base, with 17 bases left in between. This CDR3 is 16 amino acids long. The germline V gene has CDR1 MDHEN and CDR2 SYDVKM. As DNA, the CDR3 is TGTGCCAGCAGTGCTACCCAGGACTCGTTCCAAGAGACCCAGTACTTC. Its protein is CASSATQDSFQETQYF.

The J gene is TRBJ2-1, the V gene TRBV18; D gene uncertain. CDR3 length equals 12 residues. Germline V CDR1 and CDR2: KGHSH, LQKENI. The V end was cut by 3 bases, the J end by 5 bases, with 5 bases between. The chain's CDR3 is CASSPDHNEQFF. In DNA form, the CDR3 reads TGTGCCAGCTCACCGGACCACAATGAGCAGTTCTTC.

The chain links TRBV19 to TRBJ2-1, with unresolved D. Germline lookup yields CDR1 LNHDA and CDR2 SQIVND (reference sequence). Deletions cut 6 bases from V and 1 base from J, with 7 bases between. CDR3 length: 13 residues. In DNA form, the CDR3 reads TGTGCCAGTAGACAAGGTTCCTACAATGAGCAGTTCTTC. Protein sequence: CASRQGSYNEQFF.

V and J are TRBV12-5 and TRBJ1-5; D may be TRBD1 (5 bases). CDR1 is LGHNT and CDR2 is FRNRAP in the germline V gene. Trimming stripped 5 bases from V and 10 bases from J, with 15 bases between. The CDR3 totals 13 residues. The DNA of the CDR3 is TGTGCTAGTGGTATGCTCGGCGGGGACCCCCAGCATTTT. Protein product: CASGMLGGDPQHF.